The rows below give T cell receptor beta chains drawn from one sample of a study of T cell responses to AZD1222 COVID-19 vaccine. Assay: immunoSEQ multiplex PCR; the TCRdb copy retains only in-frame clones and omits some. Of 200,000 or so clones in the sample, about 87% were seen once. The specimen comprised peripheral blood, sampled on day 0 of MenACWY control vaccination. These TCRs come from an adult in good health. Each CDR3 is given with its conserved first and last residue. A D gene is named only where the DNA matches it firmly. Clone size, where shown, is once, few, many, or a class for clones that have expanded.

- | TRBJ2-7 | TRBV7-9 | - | CASSPGDGAEQYF | TGTGCCAGCAGCCCAGGGGACGGTGCCGAGCAGTACTTC
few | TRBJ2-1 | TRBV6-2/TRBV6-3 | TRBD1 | CASSYSETGSGEQFF | TGTGCCAGCAGTTACTCTGAGACAGGGAGCGGTGAGCAGTTCTTC
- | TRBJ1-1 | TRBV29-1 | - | CSASNTEAFF | TGCAGCGCCTCGAACACTGAAGCTTTCTTT
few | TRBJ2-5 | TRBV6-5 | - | CASSYSGTQYF | TGTGCCAGCAGTTACTCTGGGACCCAGTACTTC
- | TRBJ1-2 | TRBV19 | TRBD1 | CASSNQGASNYGYTF | TGTGCCAGTAGTAACCAGGGGGCTTCTAACTATGGCTACACCTTC
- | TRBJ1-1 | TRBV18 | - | CASSPRTDNTEAFF | TGTGCCAGCTCACCACGGACAGATAACACTGAAGCTTTCTTT
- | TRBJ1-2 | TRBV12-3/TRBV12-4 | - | CASTISPLGPRF | TGTGCCAGCACCATTTCCCCCCTGGGCCCTCGCTTC
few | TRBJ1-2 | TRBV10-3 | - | CAIRMEQANYGYTF | TGTGCCATCAGGATGGAACAGGCGAACTATGGCTACACCTTC
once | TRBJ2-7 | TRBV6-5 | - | CASSYSAKYKQYF | TGTGCCAGCAGTTACTCGGCAAAGTACAAGCAGTACTTC
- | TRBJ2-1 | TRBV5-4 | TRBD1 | CASSSRDRGNEQFF | TGTGCCAGCAGCTCGAGGGACAGGGGGAATGAGCAGTTCTTC
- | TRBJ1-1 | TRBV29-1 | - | CSVVPGDTEAFF | TGCAGCGTTGTCCCAGGGGACACTGAAGCTTTCTTT
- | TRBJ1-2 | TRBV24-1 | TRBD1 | CATSTGIDGYTF | TGTGCCACCTCGACAGGGATCGATGGCTACACCTTC
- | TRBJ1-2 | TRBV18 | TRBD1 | CASSPGTGGKGYGYTF | TGTGCCAGCTCACCCGGGACAGGGGGCAAGGGCTATGGCTACACCTTC
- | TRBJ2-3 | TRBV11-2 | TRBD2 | CASSSTSGGADTQYF | TGTGCCAGCAGCTCAACTAGCGGGGGGGCAGATACGCAGTATTTT
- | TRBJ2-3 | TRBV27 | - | CASSLAGRSTDTQYF | TGTGCCAGCAGTTTGGCAGGCCGAAGCACAGATACGCAGTATTTT
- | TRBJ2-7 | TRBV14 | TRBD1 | CASSRGSGTGVWYGYEQYF | TGTGCCAGCAGCCGAGGGTCGGGGACAGGGGTTTGGTACGGCTACGAGCAGTACTTC
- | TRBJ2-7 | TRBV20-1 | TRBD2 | CSASKSGGDLYEQYF | TGCAGTGCTAGTAAATCGGGGGGGGACTTGTACGAGCAGTACTTC
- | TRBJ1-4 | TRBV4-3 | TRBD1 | CASSQGSGTGGEKLFF | TGCGCCAGCAGCCAAGGATCAGGGACAGGGGGAGAAAAACTGTTTTTT
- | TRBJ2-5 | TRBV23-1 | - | CASSQSGQGQETQYF | TGCGCCAGCAGTCAATCTGGGCAGGGACAAGAGACCCAGTACTTC
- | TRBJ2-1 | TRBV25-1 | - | CASSEEIGARYEQFF | TGTGCCAGCAGTGAAGAGATCGGGGCAAGGTATGAGCAGTTCTTC
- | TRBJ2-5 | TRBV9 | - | CASSLTDAPTGETQYF | TGTGCCAGCAGCTTAACAGACGCCCCTACGGGGGAGACCCAGTACTTC